This TCR beta chain was captured in a study of T-cell memory formation after mild COVID-19. This clonotype has ten or more counts. Its antigen is not identified. The study's findings and limits: Clonal second-wave expansions that peaked on day 37 had unconfirmed SARS-CoV-2 specificity.

TCRdb re-analysed the 5' RACE reads in MiXCR, keeping a single row per CDR3 protein. The profile shows some 350,000 distinct CDR3 sequences, roughly 15% of them singletons. With V trimmed by 5 bases and J by 0 bases, 3 bases remained unmatched. Germline CDR1 reads SGHRS; CDR2 reads YFSETQ. This CDR3 spans 15 amino acids. The chain uses TRBV5-1 and TRBJ2-3; TRBD2 agrees at 10 bases. The material sequenced was PBMCs or a T cell subset sorted from them (not recorded which). This TCR derives from a man aged 18-30 years who had mild COVID-19 (a few samples of this study predate the infection). Cell type and time point are not known. CDR3 loop: CASRGLAASTDTQYF. The CDR3 DNA sequence: TGCGCCAGCAGAGGACTAGCGGCTAGCACAGATACGCAGTATTTT.